This T cell receptor beta chain originates from a study of radiation and T cells in renal cell carcinoma. As for this clone: Its matching antigen is unknown.

Study results and caveats: From baseline, blood top tumor clonotypes peaked at 2 weeks post-radiation.

TCRdb keeps only in-frame clones here, not all; method: immunoSEQ multiplex PCR. The sample has roughly 58,000 clones; 60% to 85% are singletons. Time point described: blood 4 weeks post-SBRT, at nephrectomy. Treatment described: 15 Gy SBRT to primary tumor, nephrectomy 4 weeks later. After SBRT, blood was collected at 2 and 4 weeks, plus baseline. CDR3 length equals 15 residues. The germline V gene has CDR1 GTSNPN and CDR2 SVGIG (reference sequence). V lost 4 bases and J lost 2; bases outside the gene matches: 5. The V call is TRBV30, the J call TRBJ2-3; 11 bases are shared with TRBD2. This sample comprised blood, obtained from a patient whose treatment included radiotherapy and nephrectomy. The origin of this receptor is a man aged 55 to 70 with renal cell carcinoma. The CDR3 DNA reads as TGTGCCTGGACTAGACTAGCGGGGTCCACAGATACGCAGTATTTT. Its protein product is CAWTRLAGSTDTQYF.